This T cell receptor beta chain was recorded in a study of cytomegalovirus exposure and HLA in healthy donors. Study summary: It was reported in a later analysis that the 90 to 150 validation repertoires used the same platform as the approximately 670 first-cohort repertoires.

TCRdb keeps only in-frame clones here, not all; method: immunoSEQ multiplex PCR. In the table there are about 150,000 clones, roughly four fifths of which are singletons. This clone was picked up a small number of times. V gave up 4 bases and J gave up 3 bases; unmatched junction bases: 5. CDR1 is LNHDA, CDR2 SQIVND, per germline (reference sequence). There are 14 residues in the CDR3. The chain is built from TRBV19 and TRBJ2-7; 8 bases agree with TRBD2. The TCR sequence derives from a young man in good health and CMV-seropositive. Sequencing was carried out using PBMCs. CDR3 nucleotides: TGTGCCAGTAGTAAGGGACTAGAAGGCTACGAGCAGTACTTC. Translated, it gives CASSKGLEGYEQYF.